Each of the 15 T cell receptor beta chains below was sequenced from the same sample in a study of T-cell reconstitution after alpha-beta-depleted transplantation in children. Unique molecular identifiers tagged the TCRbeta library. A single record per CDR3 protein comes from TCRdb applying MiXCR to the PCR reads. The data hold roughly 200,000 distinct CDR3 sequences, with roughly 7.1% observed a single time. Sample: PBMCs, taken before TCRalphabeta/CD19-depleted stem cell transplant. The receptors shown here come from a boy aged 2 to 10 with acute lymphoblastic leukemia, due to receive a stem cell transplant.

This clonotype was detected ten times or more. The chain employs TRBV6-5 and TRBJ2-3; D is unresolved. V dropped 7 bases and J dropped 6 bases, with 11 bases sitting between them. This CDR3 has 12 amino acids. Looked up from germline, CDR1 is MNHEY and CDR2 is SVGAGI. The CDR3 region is CASKGEFDTQYF. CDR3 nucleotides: TGTGCCAGCAAGGGCGAATTTGATACGCAGTATTTT.

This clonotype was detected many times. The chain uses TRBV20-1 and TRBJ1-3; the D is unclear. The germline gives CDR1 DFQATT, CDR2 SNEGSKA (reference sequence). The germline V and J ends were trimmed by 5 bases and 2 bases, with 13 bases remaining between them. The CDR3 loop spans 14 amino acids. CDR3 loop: CSASNTDAGNTIYF. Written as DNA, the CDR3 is TGCAGTGCTTCCAATACCGACGCTGGAAACACCATATATTTT.

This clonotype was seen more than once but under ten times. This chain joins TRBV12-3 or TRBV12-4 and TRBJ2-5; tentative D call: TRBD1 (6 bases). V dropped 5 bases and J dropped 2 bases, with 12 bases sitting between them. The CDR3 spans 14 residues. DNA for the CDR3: TGTGCCAGCAGTCGCCAAGGGGGACAAGAGACCCAGTACTTC. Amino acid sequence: CASSRQGGQETQYF.

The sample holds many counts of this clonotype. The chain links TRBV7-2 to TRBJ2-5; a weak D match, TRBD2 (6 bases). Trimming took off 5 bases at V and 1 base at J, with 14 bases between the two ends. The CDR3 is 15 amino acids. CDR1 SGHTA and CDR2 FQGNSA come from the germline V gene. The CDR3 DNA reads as TGTGCCAGCAGCCCCTGGGTAGCGGTCCAAGAGACCCAGTACTTC. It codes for CASSPWVAVQETQYF.

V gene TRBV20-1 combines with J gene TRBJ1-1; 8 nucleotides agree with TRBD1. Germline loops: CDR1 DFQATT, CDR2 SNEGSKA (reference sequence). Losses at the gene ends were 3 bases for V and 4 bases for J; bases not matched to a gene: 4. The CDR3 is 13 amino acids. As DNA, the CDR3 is TGCAGTGCTAGGCCCCAGGGGGCCACTGAAGCTTTCTTT. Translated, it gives CSARPQGATEAFF.

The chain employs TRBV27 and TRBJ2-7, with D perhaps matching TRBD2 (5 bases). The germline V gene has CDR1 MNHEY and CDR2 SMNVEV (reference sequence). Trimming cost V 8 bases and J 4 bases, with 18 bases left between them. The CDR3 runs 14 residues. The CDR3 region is CASHTRGSIYEQYF. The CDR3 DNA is TGTGCCAGCCACACTCGGGGTTCCATATACGAGCAGTACTTC.

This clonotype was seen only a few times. The CDR3 is CASSLGGPGSGANVLTF. CDR3 DNA: TGTGCCAGCAGCTTAGGTGGTCCGGGCTCTGGGGCCAACGTCCTGACTTTC. V gene TRBV7-3 combines with J gene TRBJ2-6; D is ambiguous. V gave up 2 bases and J gave up 0 bases, with 11 bases separating them. Germline loops: CDR1 SGHTA, CDR2 FQGTGA. CDR3 size: 17 residues.

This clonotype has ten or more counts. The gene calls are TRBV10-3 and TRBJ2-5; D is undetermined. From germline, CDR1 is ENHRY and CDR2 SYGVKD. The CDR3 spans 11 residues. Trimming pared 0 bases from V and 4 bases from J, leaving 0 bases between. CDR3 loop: CAISESETQYF. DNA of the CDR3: TGTGCCATCAGTGAGTCAGAGACCCAGTACTTC.

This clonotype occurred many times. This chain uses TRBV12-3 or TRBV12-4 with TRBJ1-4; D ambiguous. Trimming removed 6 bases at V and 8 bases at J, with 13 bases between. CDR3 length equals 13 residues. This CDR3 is CASSLGPVEKLFF. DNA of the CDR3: TGTGCCAGCAGCCTCGGACCAGTCGAAAAACTGTTTTTT.

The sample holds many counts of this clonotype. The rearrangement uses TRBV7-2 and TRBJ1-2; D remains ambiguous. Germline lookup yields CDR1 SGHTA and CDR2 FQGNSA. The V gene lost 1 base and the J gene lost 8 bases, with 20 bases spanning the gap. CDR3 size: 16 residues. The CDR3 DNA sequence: TGTACCAGCAGCTTAGAGGTTTACAGCACGGCTATCGGCTACACCTTC. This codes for CTSSLEVYSTAIGYTF.

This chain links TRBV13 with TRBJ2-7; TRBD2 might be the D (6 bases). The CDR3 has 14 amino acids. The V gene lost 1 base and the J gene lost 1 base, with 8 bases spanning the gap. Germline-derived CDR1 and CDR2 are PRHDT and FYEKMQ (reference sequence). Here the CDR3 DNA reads TGTGCCAGCAGCTTAGTGCGGGGTTCCTACGAGCAGTACTTC. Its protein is CASSLVRGSYEQYF.

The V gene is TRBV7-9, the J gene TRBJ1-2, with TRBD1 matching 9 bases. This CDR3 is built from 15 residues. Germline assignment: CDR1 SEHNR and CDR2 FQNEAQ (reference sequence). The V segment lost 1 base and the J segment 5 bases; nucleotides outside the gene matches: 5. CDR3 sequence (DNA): TGTGCCAGCAGCTTAGAGGGACAGGGCGAATATGGCTACACCTTC. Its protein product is CASSLEGQGEYGYTF.

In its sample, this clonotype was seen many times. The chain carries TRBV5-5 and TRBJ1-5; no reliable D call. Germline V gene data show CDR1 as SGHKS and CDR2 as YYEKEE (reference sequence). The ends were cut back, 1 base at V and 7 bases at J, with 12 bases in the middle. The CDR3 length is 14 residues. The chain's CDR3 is CASSLRGVQQPQHF. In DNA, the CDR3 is TGTGCCAGCAGCTTGCGCGGGGTCCAACAGCCCCAGCATTTT.

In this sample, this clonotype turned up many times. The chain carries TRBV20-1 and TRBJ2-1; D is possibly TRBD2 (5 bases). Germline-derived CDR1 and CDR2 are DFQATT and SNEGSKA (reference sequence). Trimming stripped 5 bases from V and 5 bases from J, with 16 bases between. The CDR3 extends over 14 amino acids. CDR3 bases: TGCAGTGCTCCTTTTTTCCTGGGAGACAATGAGCAGTTCTTC. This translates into CSAPFFLGDNEQFF.

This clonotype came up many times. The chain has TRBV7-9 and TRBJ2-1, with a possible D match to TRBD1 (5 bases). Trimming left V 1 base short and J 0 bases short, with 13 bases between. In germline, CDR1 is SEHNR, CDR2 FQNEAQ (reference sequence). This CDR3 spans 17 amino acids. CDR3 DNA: TGTGCCAGCAGCTTAGGGCTAGGGGTCAGCTCCTACAATGAGCAGTTCTTC. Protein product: CASSLGLGVSSYNEQFF.